A single sample gave rise to the 4 T cell receptor beta chains below, sequenced in a study of Graves' ophthalmopathy and Graves' hyperthyroidism. Transcripts of RNA were the source for amplifying TCR beta CDR3 regions. Following a first-round RT-PCR that used HTBI primers, a second-round multiplex PCR was carried out. Each CDR3 protein gets one entry after TCRdb re-called the multiplex PCR reads with MiXCR. This table holds about 700,000 distinct CDR3 sequences, 35% to 45% found once. Sequenced: peripheral blood. Receptor source: an adult man with Graves' ophthalmopathy.

This clonotype was counted a few times. The CDR3 reads CASSLEWGQANSPLHF. The CDR3 DNA reads TGCGCCAGCAGCTTGGAGTGGGGGCAGGCTAATTCACCCCTCCACTTT. The V gene is TRBV5-1, the J gene TRBJ1-6, with a tentative D call TRBD1 (6 bases). CDR1 is SGHRS, CDR2 YFSETQ, per germline. The germline V and J ends were trimmed by 0 bases and 6 bases, with 13 bases remaining between them. The CDR3 length is 16 residues.

A note on this clonotype: A much larger clone differs by one base, so this may be a read error. The chain couples TRBV9 to TRBJ2-7; 16 nucleotides agree with TRBD2. The CDR3 contains 18 residues. The V and J ends lost 0 bases and 0 bases, in that order; junction bases with no gene match: 3. Germline CDR1 reads SGDLS; CDR2 reads YYNGEE. The chain's CDR3 is CASSVVGLAGGDSYEQYF. CDR3 in DNA: TGTGCCAGCAGCGTAGTGGGACTAGCGGGAGGGGACTCCTACGAGCAGTACTTC.

The rearrangement joins TRBV2 to TRBJ1-5, with D possibly TRBD1 on 6 matching bases. This CDR3 comprises 13 residues. Between the trimmed V and J ends, which lost 7 bases and 14 bases, there was a span of 21 bases. Germline V CDR1 and CDR2: SNHLY, FYNNEI. DNA of the CDR3: TGTGCCAGCACCTACCTCAGGGGAGGTGACGAGCATTTT. Translation gives CASTYLRGGDEHF. Based on the CDR3 plus reference TRBV2 and TRBJ1-5, the full variable domain is EPEVTQTPSHQVTQMGQEVILRCVPISNHLYFYWYRQILGQKVEFLVSFYNNEISEKSEIFDDQFSVERPDGSNFTLKIRSTKLEDSAMYFCASTYLRGGDEHFGDGTRLSIL.

This clonotype was detected many times. The rearrangement links TRBV24-1 to TRBJ2-7, with D unclear. V was trimmed by 4 bases and J by 2 bases, leaving 5 bases between them. From germline, CDR1 is KGHDR and CDR2 SFDVKD. There are 12 residues in the CDR3. CDR3 region: CATSEGTYEQYF. CDR3 bases: TGTGCCACCAGTGAGGGAACCTACGAGCAGTACTTC.